The sequence of this T cell receptor (beta chain) was determined in a study of T cell responses to AZD1222 COVID-19 vaccine. Study-level results: At baseline, just a handful of AZD1222 recipients tested seropositive. The donor cohort was predominantly white British with a female majority, and clonal diversity may have been underestimated. All repertoire sampling was performed exclusively after the peak T cell response. Nearly half of the spike-specific TCRs reportedly recognize variant regions that carry no mutations.

Profiled with immunoSEQ multiplex PCR; TCRdb holds only in-frame clones, not every one. The table shows some 120,000 clones, with 70% to 90% occurring only once. V shed 5 bases, J shed 10 bases, and the junction held 11 bases outside the gene matches. The CDR3 is 15 residues long. Germline-derived CDR1 and CDR2 are SGHNT and YENEEA. This clone was observed a few times. Its antigen is undetermined. The material was peripheral blood, obtained on day 0 of AZD1222 vaccination. This chain connects TRBV11-3 to TRBJ2-1; 10 nucleotides line up with TRBD1. The TCR originated in an adult in good health. CDR3 residues: CASSHRDRGLREQFF. DNA of the CDR3: TGTGCCAGCAGCCACCGGGACAGGGGCTTGCGGGAGCAGTTCTTC.